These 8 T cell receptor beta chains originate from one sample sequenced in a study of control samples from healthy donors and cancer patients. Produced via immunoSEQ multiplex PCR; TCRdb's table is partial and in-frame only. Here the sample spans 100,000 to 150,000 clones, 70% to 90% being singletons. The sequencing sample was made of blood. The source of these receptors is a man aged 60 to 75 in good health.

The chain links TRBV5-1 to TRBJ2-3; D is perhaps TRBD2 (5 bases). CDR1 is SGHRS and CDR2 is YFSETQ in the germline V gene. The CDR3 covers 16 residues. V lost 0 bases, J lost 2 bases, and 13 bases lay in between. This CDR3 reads CASSLVGVEFTDTQYF. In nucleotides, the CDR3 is TGCGCCAGCAGCTTGGTCGGGGTCGAGTTCACAGATACGCAGTATTTT.

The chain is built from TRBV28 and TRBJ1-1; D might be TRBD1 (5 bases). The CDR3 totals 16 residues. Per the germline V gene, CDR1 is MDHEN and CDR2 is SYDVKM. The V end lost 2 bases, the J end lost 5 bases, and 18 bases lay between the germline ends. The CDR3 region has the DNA TGTGCCAGCAGTTTACCTCTAGGGGCTGGGAGGACTGAAGCTTTCTTT. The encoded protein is CASSLPLGAGRTEAFF.

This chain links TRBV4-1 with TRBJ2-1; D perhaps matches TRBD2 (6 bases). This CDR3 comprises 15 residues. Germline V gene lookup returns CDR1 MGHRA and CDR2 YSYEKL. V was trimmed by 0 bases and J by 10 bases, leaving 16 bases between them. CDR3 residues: CASSQEEGLILEQFF. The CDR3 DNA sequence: TGCGCCAGCAGCCAAGAAGAGGGACTTATACTGGAGCAGTTCTTC.

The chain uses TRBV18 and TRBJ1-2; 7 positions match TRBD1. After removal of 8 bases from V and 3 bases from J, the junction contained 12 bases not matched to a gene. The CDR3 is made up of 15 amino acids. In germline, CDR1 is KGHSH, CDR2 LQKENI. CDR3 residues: CASTHNTGEDYGYTF. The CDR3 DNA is TGTGCCAGCACACATAATACAGGGGAAGACTATGGCTACACCTTC.

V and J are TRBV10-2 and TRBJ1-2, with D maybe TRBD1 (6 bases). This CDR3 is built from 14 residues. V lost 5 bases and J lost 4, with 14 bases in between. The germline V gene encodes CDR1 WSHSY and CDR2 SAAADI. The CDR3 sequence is CASSLSTGLYGYTF. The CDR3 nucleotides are TGCGCCAGCAGTTTATCGACAGGACTCTATGGCTACACCTTC.

This CDR3 is CASSRSGAYTGELFF. CDR3 DNA sequence: TGTGCCAGCAGCCGTAGCGGGGCATACACCGGGGAGCTGTTTTTT. The V call is TRBV7-2, the J call TRBJ2-2, with 8 bases identical to TRBD2. The CDR3 totals 15 residues. The germline CDR1 and CDR2 sequences are SGHTA and FQGNSA. Trimming removed 5 bases from V and 3 bases from J; junction bases left unmatched: 5.

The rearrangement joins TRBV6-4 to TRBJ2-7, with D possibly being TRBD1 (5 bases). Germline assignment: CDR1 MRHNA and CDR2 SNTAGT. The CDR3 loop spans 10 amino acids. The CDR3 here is CASSEHTGYV. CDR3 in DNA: TGTGCCAGCAGTGAGCACACAGGTTATGTC.

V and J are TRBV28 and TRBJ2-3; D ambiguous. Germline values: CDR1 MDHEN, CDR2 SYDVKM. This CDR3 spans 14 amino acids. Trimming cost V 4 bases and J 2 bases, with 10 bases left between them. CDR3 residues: CASSSHVTTDTQYF. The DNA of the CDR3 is TGTGCCAGCAGTTCCCACGTTACCACAGATACGCAGTATTTT.